This TCR beta chain was recorded in a study of blood T cell repertoires in COVID-19 (dated by TCRdb to the early 2020s). Regarding the complete study: The collaborator samples originated in the United States, Italy and Spain and spanned the acute and convalescent phases of COVID-19. The material from the prospective study consisted of cDNA or gDNA derived from T cells, B-cell-depleted T cells, or PBMCs. The dataset comprised deeply sampled blood TCRbeta repertoires from subjects exposed to, actively infected with, or recovered from COVID-19. The repertoires were made available in a free public database intended to serve as a resource for research on the immune response to SARS-CoV-2. Samples were obtained from the ongoing ImmuneRACE study (first 160 participants) and from some 1,200 subjects provided by 6 global collaborators. Nearly every sample came with metadata listing a de-identified subject ID, COVID-19 status, age in years and sex. HLA class I and class II types, where available, came from metadata supplied by the sample provider rather than from assay-based typing.

Collaborating institutions collected whole blood in K2EDTA tubes following their own protocols. For TCRbeta analysis, collaborator samples were shipped as frozen whole blood, as isolated PBMCs, or as DNA extracted from either sample type. Worth noting for this clone: The antigen it binds to is not known. Within one base of it there is no much larger clone, and no base qualities were kept.

The immunoSEQ Assay, a bias-controlled multiplex PCR, was used to amplify TCRbeta CDR3 regions from genomic DNA. The study's own analysis went as follows. The number of nucleated cells in each sample was estimated by amplification of reference gene primers within the assay. To quantify the absolute abundance of each unique TCRbeta CDR3 rearrangement, sequence reads were collapsed and filtered. Productive Simpson clonality was computed per sample as the square root of Simpson's diversity index over productive rearrangements. TCRdb stores this immuneACCESS table with in-frame sequences only. Part of the clones is absent; in the studies checked, under half of the shortfall reflects unresolved V genes, and no reason is known for the rest. V and J calls and clone size are copied from that table; D and trimming were computed from the DNA. Across this sample there are 170,000 or so clones, with just under 80% seen only once. The ten largest clones add up to 6.5% to 7% of the sample.

What the work shows at the level of the full study, not this receptor alone: Clinical and demographic metadata were provided uncurated, with the amount varying by source and participant.

V loses 7 bases at its end and J loses 7 bases; junction bases beyond the gene matches: 4. From a lookup of the germline V gene, CDR1 and CDR2 are SNHLY and FYNNEI. Spanning cysteine to phenylalanine, the CDR3 consists of 13 amino acids. Only the CDR3 DNA is retained, 39 bases long and in frame from the first base. The sequence joins TRBV2 to TRBJ2-1, with 10 bases matching TRBD2. The receptor was derived from a man in his sixties or seventies with active or convalescent COVID-19. Sequenced input: peripheral blood. CDR3 region: CASNKREGNEQFF. The bases read TGTGCCAGCAACAAGCGGGAGGGGAATGAGCAGTTCTTC.